This T cell receptor beta chain was captured by sequencing in a study of HIV-infected children after antiretroviral therapy interruption. After removal of 4 bases from V and 0 bases from J, the junction contained 7 bases not matched to a gene. The V gene's germline CDR1 is MNHNS and CDR2 SASEGT. This CDR3 has 16 residues. The TCR library was built from RNA with a 3' RACE protocol and unique molecular identifiers. One entry per CDR3 protein results from TCRdb running MiXCR on the 3' RACE reads. The sample consists of about 89,000 distinct CDR3 sequences, 6.9% of them appearing once. The treatment here: PENTA 11 planned treatment interruption arm or continuous ART arm.

The material sequenced was CD45RA+ CD4+ T cells from PBMCs, pooled from several time points, taken from a donor given antiretroviral therapy, either interrupted or continuous. Subset specified: naive CD4+ CD45RA+ CD45RO- T cells. The sequence was collected from a pool of human donors with HIV. The chain has TRBV6-1 and TRBJ1-2; the match to TRBD1 covers 8 bases. The CDR3 DNA reads TGTGCCAGCAGTGCGAGACAGGGGCCATCTAACTATGGCTACACCTTC. It is translated as CASSARQGPSNYGYTF.